This TCR beta chain was captured by sequencing in a study of response to subunit inactivated influenza vaccine. Study observations and caveats: Authors proposed each seasonal influenza vaccination draws in few new T cells.

The sample holds many counts of this clonotype. Its antigen is not identified. In TCRdb, the RT-PCR reads were re-called with MiXCR into one record per CDR3 protein. The sample has 500,000 to 600,000 distinct CDR3 sequences; approximately 7.7% are singletons. From germline, CDR1 is DFQATT and CDR2 SNEGSKA (reference sequence). The CDR3 extends over 14 amino acids. Germline trimming cut 2 bases from V and 1 base from J; bases unmatched to any gene: 3. The receptor's source is a man between 50 and 75 years old who received an inactivated influenza vaccine. The specimen was PBMCs from blood, collected 23 months after vaccination. The chain uses TRBV20-1 and TRBJ2-7; TRBD2 aligns across 9 bases. CDR3 DNA sequence: TGCAGTGCTAGACTAGCGGGGCCGTCCTACGAGCAGTACTTC. As protein: CSARLAGPSYEQYF.